This TCR beta chain emerged from a study of regulatory T cells in long-lasting Graves disease. Whole-study findings and limits: Persistent cases favored TRBV28, TRBJ1-2 and TRBJ2-5.

According to the study, TCR beta libraries were built with iRepertoire HTBI primers and CDR3-region Arm-PCR. TCRdb called the multiplex PCR reads again in MiXCR, with one record for every CDR3 protein. Of roughly 380,000 distinct CDR3 sequences in the sample, 16% were seen once. Time point meaning: newly diagnosed GD, antithyroid drugs for less than 3 months. The TCR library was made from RNA that had been extracted from PBMCs in TRIzol. Per germline, CDR1 MGHRA and CDR2 YSYEKL. V was trimmed by 0 bases and J by 6 bases, leaving 17 bases between them. The CDR3 sequence is 16 residues long. This clonotype was seen a handful of times. Antigen specificity is unknown. This sample was shared with a second study, whose subject was T cells in Graves' hyperthyroidism and ophthalmopathy. That paper notes: An initial round of RT-PCR targeting the TCR CDR3 relied on the HTBI primer set. Ophthalmopathy was separated from stable hyperthyroidism by a 13 V-J model.

V gene TRBV4-1 combines with J gene TRBJ2-5; possible D gene TRBD1, 7 bases. Sequenced here: peripheral blood mononuclear cells (PBMCs), sampled at new diagnosis, from a patient treated with antithyroid drugs. The source is a man aged 40-49 years with Graves disease. For the CDR3, the DNA is TGCGCCAGCAGCCAAGATCTAGAGGGGGCGGGGAAGACCCAGTACTTC. Translated, it gives CASSQDLEGAGKTQYF.